The sequence of this T cell receptor (beta chain) was determined in a study of CD8 T cells in ankylosing spondylitis. TCRdb ran MiXCR on the 5' RACE reads and lists one entry per CDR3 protein. The data contain 100,000 to 150,000 distinct CDR3 sequences, roughly 7.3% of them singletons. This clonotype was seen ten or more times. The specimen sequenced was blood, either unsorted or a sorted T cell fraction (not recorded which). The clonotype originates from a male donor with ankylosing spondylitis or in good health (not recorded which).

The CDR3 DNA sequence: TGCGCCAGCAGCCGGGGGGGATCGGAGCCCCAGCATTTT. This sequence encodes CASSRGGSEPQHF. The chain couples TRBV5-1 to TRBJ1-5; possibly TRBD1 for D (5 bases). This CDR3 has 13 amino acids. Between the trimmed V and J ends, which lost 4 bases and 8 bases, there was a span of 13 bases. Germline assignment: CDR1 SGHRS and CDR2 YFSETQ.